This T cell receptor (beta chain) was retrieved from a study of glioma-infiltrating T cells after dendritic cell vaccination. TCRdb's table, derived via immunoSEQ multiplex PCR, lists solely in-frame clones and lacks some. The data show about 73,000 clones, over 70% seen once. CDR3 size: 16 residues. Trimming left V 4 bases short and J 0 bases short, with 12 bases between. Germline V gene data show CDR1 as MGHRA and CDR2 as YSYEKL. The receptor's source is a human donor with glioblastoma. The material was blood, obtained before dendritic cell vaccination. This rearrangement joins TRBV4-1 to TRBJ2-2, with D unresolved. The CDR3 coding sequence is TGCGCCAGCAGCCCAGGCTTCTTCGCGAACACCGGGGAGCTGTTTTTT. As protein: CASSPGFFANTGELFF.